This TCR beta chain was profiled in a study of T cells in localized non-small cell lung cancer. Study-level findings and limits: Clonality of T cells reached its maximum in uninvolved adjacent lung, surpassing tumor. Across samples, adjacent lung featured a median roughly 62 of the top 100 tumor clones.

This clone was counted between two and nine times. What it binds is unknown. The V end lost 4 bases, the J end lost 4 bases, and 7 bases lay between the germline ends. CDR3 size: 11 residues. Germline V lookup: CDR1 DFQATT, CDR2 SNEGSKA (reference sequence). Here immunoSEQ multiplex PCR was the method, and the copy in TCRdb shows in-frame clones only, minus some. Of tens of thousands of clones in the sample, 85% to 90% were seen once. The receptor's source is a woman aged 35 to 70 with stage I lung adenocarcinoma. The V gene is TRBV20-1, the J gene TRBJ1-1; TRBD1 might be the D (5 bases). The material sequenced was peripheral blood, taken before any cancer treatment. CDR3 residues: CSAIRGTEAFF. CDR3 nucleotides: TGCAGTGCTATTAGGGGCACTGAAGCTTTCTTT.